This is a list of T cell receptor beta chains from one sample in a study of T cells in tumors after PD-1 blockade. Only in-frame clones appear in the TCRdb table, and some are missing; sequencing was by immunoSEQ multiplex PCR. The data hold 10,000 to 15,000 clones, with approximately 63% observed a single time. The sample was tumor tissue, taken before anti-PD-1 treatment. Source of these receptors: a human donor with basal cell carcinoma. The CDR3 runs from the conserved cysteine through the conserved F or W. The order of the fields is J gene, V gene, D gene, clone size, CDR3 protein, CDR3 DNA. The D gene is left open where the match is weak. Clone sizes are given selectively: once, few, many, or a class where the clone is expanded.

J: TRBJ1-5; V: TRBV7-6; D: TRBD1; size: NA; CDR3: CASSLTGNQPQHF; DNA: TGTGCCAGCAGCTTGACAGGGAATCAGCCCCAGCATTTT
J: TRBJ2-7; V: TRBV7-2; D: NA; size: NA; CDR3: CASSLTSYEQYF; DNA: TGTGCCAGCAGCTTAACCTCCTACGAGCAGTACTTC
J: TRBJ2-1; V: TRBV4-2; D: TRBD2; size: NA; CDR3: CASSPRSGRSYNEQFF; DNA: TGTGCCAGCAGCCCCCGAAGCGGGAGATCCTACAATGAGCAGTTCTTC
J: TRBJ2-3; V: TRBV19; D: TRBD2; size: NA; CDR3: CASSPGSVSGDARATQYF; DNA: TGTGCCAGTAGTCCCGGCAGTGTTAGCGGGGATGCCCGGGCTACGCAGTATTTT
J: TRBJ2-2; V: TRBV30; D: NA; size: NA; CDR3: CAWEGFWNTGELFF; DNA: TGTGCCTGGGAGGGCTTCTGGAACACCGGGGAGCTGTTTTTT
J: TRBJ1-2; V: TRBV15; D: NA; size: NA; CDR3: CATSREGSGANYGYTF; DNA: TGTGCCACCAGCAGAGAAGGATCGGGAGCAAACTATGGCTACACCTTC
J: TRBJ2-3; V: TRBV7-3; D: TRBD1; size: few; CDR3: CASSLTVQGVGDTQYF; DNA: TGTGCCAGCAGCTTAACGGTACAGGGGGTGGGAGATACGCAGTATTTT
J: TRBJ1-4; V: TRBV6-2/TRBV6-3; D: NA; size: NA; CDR3: CASSYRGRNEKLFF; DNA: TGTGCCAGCAGTTACAGGGGGAGGAATGAAAAACTGTTTTTT
J: TRBJ2-7; V: TRBV7-8; D: NA; size: NA; CDR3: CASSSSAGLYMEQYF; DNA: TGTGCCAGCAGCTCTAGTGCGGGTCTCTATATGGAGCAGTACTTC
J: TRBJ1-1; V: TRBV7-6; D: NA; size: NA; CDR3: CASSYQSYTEAFF; DNA: TGTGCCAGCAGCTACCAGTCCTACACTGAAGCTTTCTTT
J: TRBJ2-7; V: TRBV6-2/TRBV6-3; D: NA; size: NA; CDR3: CASSAPDTYEQYF; DNA: TGTGCCAGCAGCGCACCAGACACCTACGAGCAGTACTTC
J: TRBJ2-3; V: TRBV5-6; D: NA; size: NA; CDR3: CASSDPAWTDTQYF; DNA: TGTGCCAGCAGCGACCCAGCCTGGACAGATACGCAGTATTTT
J: TRBJ2-3; V: TRBV9; D: NA; size: NA; CDR3: CASSVVVGATDTQYF; DNA: TGTGCCAGCAGCGTAGTTGTGGGGGCGACAGATACGCAGTATTTT
J: TRBJ2-3; V: TRBV24-1; D: NA; size: NA; CDR3: CATSDFRQVTDTQYF; DNA: TGTGCCACCAGTGATTTTCGGCAGGTAACCGATACGCAGTATTTT
J: TRBJ2-1; V: TRBV7-9; D: NA; size: few; CDR3: CASTTAGGPAHEQFF; DNA: TGTGCCAGCACCACTGCGGGCGGCCCGGCCCATGAGCAGTTCTTC
J: TRBJ2-7; V: TRBV5-1; D: NA; size: NA; CDR3: CASKRLEVHEQYF; DNA: TGCGCCAGCAAGCGTCTTGAGGTCCACGAGCAGTACTTC
J: TRBJ2-2; V: TRBV6-5; D: NA; size: NA; CDR3: CAGSYKINRVAGELFF; DNA: TGTGCCGGCAGTTACAAAATCAACCGGGTCGCCGGGGAGCTGTTTTTT
J: TRBJ2-2; V: TRBV4-3; D: TRBD1; size: medium-sized; CDR3: CASSPRNWDSYTGELFF; DNA: TGCGCCAGCAGCCCTCGAAACTGGGACAGCTACACCGGGGAGCTGTTTTTT
J: TRBJ2-3; V: TRBV24-1; D: NA; size: NA; CDR3: CATSDTMGTDTQYF; DNA: TGTGCCACCAGTGATACCATGGGCACAGATACGCAGTATTTT
J: TRBJ2-7; V: TRBV27; D: NA; size: NA; CDR3: CASSLDREQYF; DNA: TGTGCCAGCAGTTTAGATCGAGAGCAGTACTTC
J: TRBJ2-3; V: TRBV28; D: TRBD2; size: once; CDR3: CASSFYPSGALTDTQYF; DNA: TGTGCCAGCAGTTTTTATCCTAGCGGAGCCCTCACAGATACGCAGTATTTT
J: TRBJ2-1; V: TRBV6-6; D: NA; size: NA; CDR3: CASSYGQGGSYNEQFF; DNA: TGTGCCAGCAGTTACGGGCAGGGAGGCTCCTACAATGAGCAGTTCTTC
J: TRBJ1-1; V: TRBV5-1; D: TRBD1; size: few; CDR3: CASSFLGTGAVSVETEAFF; DNA: TGCGCCAGCAGCTTCCTGGGGACAGGGGCTGTTAGTGTCGAAACTGAAGCTTTCTTT
J: TRBJ1-5; V: TRBV28; D: TRBD1; size: NA; CDR3: CASRSTGYGNQPQHF; DNA: TGTGCCAGCAGATCGACAGGGTACGGCAATCAGCCCCAGCATTTT
J: TRBJ2-1; V: TRBV7-9; D: TRBD2; size: few; CDR3: CASSSSGSQYNEQFF; DNA: TGTGCCAGCAGCTCTAGCGGGTCTCAGTACAATGAGCAGTTCTTC
J: TRBJ2-3; V: TRBV7-3; D: NA; size: NA; CDR3: CASSPRGPSTDTQYF; DNA: TGTGCCAGCAGTCCTCGGGGCCCTAGCACAGATACGCAGTATTTT
J: TRBJ1-1; V: TRBV6-6; D: NA; size: NA; CDR3: CASSPRQASNTEAFF; DNA: TGTGCCAGCAGCCCAAGGCAGGCCTCGAACACTGAAGCTTTCTTT
J: TRBJ2-6; V: TRBV6-1; D: NA; size: NA; CDR3: CASRPPGGWANVLTF; DNA: TGTGCCAGCAGGCCCCCTGGCGGCTGGGCCAACGTCCTGACTTTC
J: TRBJ1-4; V: TRBV6-1; D: NA; size: NA; CDR3: CASSEAWGSGEKLFF; DNA: TGTGCCAGCAGTGAAGCATGGGGCAGTGGTGAAAAACTGTTTTTT
J: TRBJ1-5; V: TRBV27; D: NA; size: few; CDR3: CASSLRGNQPQHF; DNA: TGTGCCAGCAGTTTAAGGGGGAATCAGCCCCAGCATTTT
J: TRBJ1-3; V: TRBV5-1; D: NA; size: NA; CDR3: CASSPGGSGNTIYF; DNA: TGCGCCAGCAGCCCTGGGGGCTCTGGAAACACCATATATTTT
J: TRBJ1-2; V: TRBV16; D: NA; size: NA; CDR3: CASSQSGSYTF; DNA: TGTGCCAGCAGCCAATCGGGTAGCTACACCTTC
J: TRBJ2-3; V: TRBV19; D: TRBD1; size: few; CDR3: CASCHRGLNTDTQYF; DNA: TGTGCCAGTTGTCACAGGGGGCTAAACACAGATACGCAGTATTTT
J: TRBJ2-1; V: TRBV9; D: NA; size: NA; CDR3: CASSATLRGRGNNEQFF; DNA: TGTGCCAGCAGCGCCACTCTTAGGGGCAGGGGCAACAATGAGCAGTTCTTC
J: TRBJ2-2; V: TRBV2; D: TRBD2; size: NA; CDR3: CASSVSGSTGELFF; DNA: TGTGCCAGCAGCGTTAGCGGGAGCACCGGGGAGCTGTTTTTT
J: TRBJ2-2; V: TRBV6-2/TRBV6-3; D: TRBD1; size: NA; CDR3: CASSGQGAGTGELFF; DNA: TGTGCCAGCAGTGGACAGGGGGCGGGCACCGGGGAGCTGTTTTTT
J: TRBJ1-6; V: TRBV6-5; D: NA; size: few; CDR3: CASSYSPSLRDSPLHF; DNA: TGTGCCAGCAGTTACTCGCCGTCCCTTCGGGATTCACCCCTCCACTTT
J: TRBJ1-2; V: TRBV28; D: NA; size: NA; CDR3: CASSFTVYGYTF; DNA: TGTGCCAGCAGTTTCACAGTATATGGCTACACCTTC
J: TRBJ2-2; V: TRBV9; D: TRBD2; size: once; CDR3: CASSPGLAGDGTGELFF; DNA: TGTGCCAGCAGCCCGGGACTAGCGGGGGATGGCACCGGGGAGCTGTTTTTT
J: TRBJ2-7; V: TRBV19; D: TRBD2; size: NA; CDR3: CASSMFLAGGYEQYF; DNA: TGTGCCAGTAGTATGTTCCTAGCGGGAGGGTACGAGCAGTACTTC
J: TRBJ1-5; V: TRBV6-6; D: NA; size: NA; CDR3: CASSYSGTSNQPQHF; DNA: TGTGCCAGCAGTTACTCAGGGACAAGCAATCAGCCCCAGCATTTT